The source of this TCR beta chain is a study of identical twins (dated by TCRdb to about 2016). Turning to the overall study: TCR alpha and beta repertoires from monozygotic twins, unrelated adults of various ages and cord blood were deep-sequenced to test whether fetal clonotypes persist. Replicate twin experiments were performed at different times using different library preparation protocols to rule out contamination. Broad study findings and their caveats: Out-of-frame TCR alpha sharing in monozygotic twins was systematically underestimated by recombination models, whereas sharing between unrelated individuals was in agreement with the recombination models. The excess sharing between twins in beta out-of-frame sequences was weaker because fewer shared sequences reduced the signal-to-noise ratio. Compared with coincidental sharing between unrelated individuals, out-of-frame TCR alpha sequences shared between twins had an excess of sequences with low generation probability. Fewer insertions were carried by abundant cord blood beta clonotypes; a weaker similar trend was observed in young adult naive repertoires, while no such trend was observed in memory repertoires. Zero-insertion analyses could be partly confounded by invariant T cells such as MAIT and iNKT, though diverse VJ usage argued against such confounding for most clonotypes. Because the same donors could not be followed over many years, the conclusions relied on cross-sectional statistical analysis.

Only healthy Caucasian donors were included. The twin cohort consisted of three pairs of female monozygotic twins, all aged about 18 to 30 years. Using Miltenyi CD45RO+ enrichment and human naive T-cell isolation kits, memory (CD45RO+) and naive T cells were isolated from PBMC. The method behind the library was 5' RACE. These reads were obtained on an Illumina HiSeq 2000. Template switching added a universal primer binding site, and the final cDNA carried a unique molecular identifier that allowed TCR cDNA molecules to be counted accurately. First-strand cDNA for TCR alpha and beta chains was synthesized from specific primers in the conserved constant-segment region. Each cDNA library was double barcoded, with a SMART-Mk sample barcode plus Illumina barcodes, to control for contamination. Two successive PCR steps introduced TruSeq adapter sequences along with Illumina sample barcodes. Sequencing of the TCR alpha and beta cDNA libraries was done on the Illumina HiSeq platform using custom primers. In the source study's methods: Unique molecular identifiers were extracted from raw reads with MiGEC, and CDR3 positions were determined with MiXCR. For each individual, recombination models were inferred using an EM algorithm with the repgenHMM and IGoR tools. Shared clonotypes were analyzed with the tcR package in R, and sharing was normalized by the product of cloneset sizes. To study raw recombination without the effects of thymic and clonal selection, out-of-frame nonproductive sequences were analyzed. TCRdb redid the processing of the public reads, applying fastp at Q25 and MiXCR, and retained in-frame beta chains. CDR3 protein sequences are deduplicated, and each keeps its most common genes and DNA. None of the V and J calls come from the authors' own analysis; TCRdb made them. Present in this sample are hundreds of thousands of distinct CDR3 sequences, approximately 7% of which were seen just once. Approximately 3.6% of the sample is held by the ten biggest clonotypes.

This clonotype was seen at least ten times. Its antigen target is currently unknown. Base qualities are not at hand, and no much larger clone is one base apart. This same sample was also part of a study on yellow fever vaccine responses in identical twins. Drawing on the second study: The authors reported that the T cell response to vaccination in identical twins appeared partly convergent and partly personalized. In the study, vaccine-responding T cell clones were precisely tracked in identical twins.

The TCR comes from a woman between 18 and 30 years old in good health. The specimen sequenced was memory (CD45RO+) T cells sorted from blood. Read against the paper, the sample's cell subset or site label means: CD45RO+ enriched T cells.

The DNA sequence follows: TGTGCCAGCAGCCTCGGACAGGGCTCTGGAAACACCATATATTTT. The resulting protein is CASSLGQGSGNTIYF. This chain is built from TRBV3-1 and TRBJ1-3; 8 nucleotides in the junction match TRBD1. The V end gives up 4 bases and the J end 0 bases, leaving 2 bases in the junction not matched to a gene. From the germline V gene (reference sequence), CDR1 is LGHDT and CDR2 is YNNKEL. Taken from cysteine to phenylalanine, the CDR3 has 15 residues. The entry retains the CDR3 DNA only, 45 bases that are in frame from base 1. The full variable domain, with segments outside the CDR3 supplied by the reference TRBV3-1 and TRBJ1-3 proteins, appears as DTAVSQTPKYLVTQMGNDKSIKCEQNLGHDTMYWYKQDSKKFLKIMFSYNNKELIINETVPNRFSPKSPDKAHLNLHINSLELGDSAVYFCASSLGQGSGNTIYFGEGSWLTVV.